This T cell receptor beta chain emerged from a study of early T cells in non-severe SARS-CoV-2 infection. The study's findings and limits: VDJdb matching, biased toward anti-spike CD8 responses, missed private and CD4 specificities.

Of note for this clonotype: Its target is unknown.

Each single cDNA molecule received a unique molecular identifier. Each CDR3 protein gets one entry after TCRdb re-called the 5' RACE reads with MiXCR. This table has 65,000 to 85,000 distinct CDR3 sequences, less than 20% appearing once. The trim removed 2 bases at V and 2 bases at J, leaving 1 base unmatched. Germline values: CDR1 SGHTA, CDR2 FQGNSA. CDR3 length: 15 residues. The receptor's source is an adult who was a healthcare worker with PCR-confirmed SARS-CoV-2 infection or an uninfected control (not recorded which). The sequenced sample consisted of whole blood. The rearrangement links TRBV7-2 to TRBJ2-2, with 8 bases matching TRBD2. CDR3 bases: TGTGCCAGCAGCTTAATAGCGGGAAACACCGGGGAGCTGTTTTTT. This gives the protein CASSLIAGNTGELFF. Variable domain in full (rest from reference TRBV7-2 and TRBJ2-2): GAGVSQSPSNKVTEKGKDVELRCDPISGHTALYWYRQSLGQGLEFLIYFQGNSAPDKSGLPSDRFSAERTGGSVSTLTIQRTQQEDSAVYLCASSLIAGNTGELFFGEGSRLTVL.